This is a list of T cell receptor beta chains from one sample in a study of blood T cell repertoires in COVID-19. Measured with immunoSEQ multiplex PCR; TCRdb has only the in-frame clones, and not every one. The sample has about 100,000 clones; less than 85% are singletons. The sample comprised peripheral blood. The receptors originated from a woman aged 55-70 years with acute or convalescent COVID-19. Each CDR3 is given with its conserved first and last residue. The D gene is left open where the match is weak. Size is omitted from some rows. Given values are once, few, many or a class for expanded clones.

TRBJ1-6 | TRBV2 | TRBD1 | . | TGTGCCAGCACCAGGGACAGGGAGAATTCACCCCTCCACTTT | CASTRDRENSPLHF
TRBJ1-1 | TRBV4-3 | . | once | TGCGCCAGCAGCCAAGGGTGGGGGGGCACTGAAGCTTTCTTT | CASSQGWGGTEAFF
TRBJ1-1 | TRBV9 | . | . | TGTGCCAGCAGCGCTGTGAACACTGAAGCTTTCTTT | CASSAVNTEAFF
TRBJ1-6 | TRBV30 | . | . | TGTGCCTGGACGAACCTGAGAGATTCACCCCTCCACTTT | CAWTNLRDSPLHF
TRBJ1-5 | TRBV6-2/TRBV6-3 | TRBD1 | once | TGTGCCAGCAGTGGACAGGGCCTTCAGCCCCAGCATTTT | CASSGQGLQPQHF
TRBJ1-1 | TRBV9 | . | . | TGTGCCAGCAGCGTAGGGGGGGACAACACTGAAGCTTTCTTT | CASSVGGDNTEAFF
TRBJ1-2 | TRBV9 | TRBD1 | . | TGTGCCAGCAGCCCCGAACCTCAGGGGGCGGTAGGCTACACCTTC | CASSPEPQGAVGYTF
TRBJ1-5 | TRBV6-1 | TRBD1 | . | TGTGCCAGCAGTGAGGGACAGGAATTTAAGCCCCAGCATTTT | CASSEGQEFKPQHF
TRBJ2-2 | TRBV6-2/TRBV6-3 | . | . | TGTGCCAGCAGTTCACCTTGGGGACTGCTAAACACCGGGGAGCTGTTTTTT | CASSSPWGLLNTGELFF
TRBJ1-5 | TRBV28 | . | . | TGTGCCAGCAGTTTTGCCTACAATCAGCCCCAGCATTTT | CASSFAYNQPQHF
TRBJ2-7 | TRBV19 | TRBD1 | . | TGTGCCAGTACCCCCACCGGGACAGGGGGCTACGAGCAGTACTTC | CASTPTGTGGYEQYF
TRBJ1-2 | TRBV15 | . | few | TGTGCCACCAGCAGAGATCGGGGGGGGCAGGGCTATGGCTACACCTTC | CATSRDRGGQGYGYTF
TRBJ1-6 | TRBV3-1/TRBV3-2 | TRBD1 | . | TGTGCCAGCAGCCGGACAGGGGGTAATTCACCCCTCCACTTT | CASSRTGGNSPLHF
TRBJ2-7 | TRBV4-1 | . | . | TGCGCCAGCAGCCAAGACCCGGGAAGCGGGTCTTCCTACGAGCAGTACTTC | CASSQDPGSGSSYEQYF
TRBJ2-1 | TRBV27 | TRBD1 | . | TGTGCCAGCAGCCGGGACAGACTATACAATGAGCAGTTCTTC | CASSRDRLYNEQFF
TRBJ1-3 | TRBV24-1 | . | . | TGTGCCACCAGTGATTCCCGTTCAGGGCGCCTAGGAAACACCATATATTTT | CATSDSRSGRLGNTIYF
TRBJ2-7 | TRBV27 | TRBD1 | few | TGTGCCAGCAGTTTCATTATGGGGACAGGGGTGGGTGAGCAGTACTTC | CASSFIMGTGVGEQYF
TRBJ2-5 | TRBV27 | . | . | TGTGCCAGCAGTTCCAGGGCGCGCGGCGAGACCCAGTACTTC | CASSSRARGETQYF
TRBJ2-7 | TRBV16 | TRBD2 | . | TGTGCCAGCAGCCAATCGGGAGGGGCGGGCCACGAGCAGTACTTC | CASSQSGGAGHEQYF
TRBJ1-2 | TRBV28 | . | . | TGTGCCAGCAGTTTATCATGGGGGGTGAAAACCTTC | CASSLSWGVKTF
TRBJ2-7 | TRBV30 | . | . | TGTGCCTGGAATAGACAGGATTACGAGCAGTACTTC | CAWNRQDYEQYF
TRBJ2-7 | TRBV6-6 | . | . | TGTGCCAGCAGTTACTCGGGGCTATACGAGCAGTACTTC | CASSYSGLYEQYF
TRBJ2-1 | TRBV6-5 | TRBD1 | . | TGTGCCAGCAGCGGACAGGTTTTTTCCTACAATGAGCAGTTCTTC | CASSGQVFSYNEQFF
TRBJ1-6 | TRBV7-9 | TRBD1 | once | TGTGCCAGCAGCTTATCCACACAGGGGAATAATTCACCCCTCCACTTT | CASSLSTQGNNSPLHF
TRBJ1-2 | TRBV6-5 | . | . | TGTGCCAGCGGCCGAACCCAGGGGACTAACTATGGCTACACCTTC | CASGRTQGTNYGYTF
TRBJ1-1 | TRBV3-1/TRBV3-2 | TRBD1 | . | TGTGCCAGCAGCCCCCTGACAGGGTCCACTGAAGCTTTCTTT | CASSPLTGSTEAFF
TRBJ1-2 | TRBV5-1 | TRBD1 | . | TGCGCCAGCAGCAGCGGACAGGGTTATAGCTATGGCTACACCTTC | CASSSGQGYSYGYTF
TRBJ1-1 | TRBV18 | . | few | TGTGCCAGCTCACCACCCGGGAGCGGGGGCACTGAAGCTTTCTTT | CASSPPGSGGTEAFF
TRBJ2-7 | TRBV2 | . | . | TGTGCCAGCAGTGAATTCAGGGGCTCAATGAACTACGAGCAGTACTTC | CASSEFRGSMNYEQYF
TRBJ2-1 | TRBV28 | . | . | TGTGCCAGCAGCAACTACAATGAGCAGTTCTTC | CASSNYNEQFF
TRBJ2-1 | TRBV24-1 | TRBD2 | . | TGTGCCACCAGTGATCCTTCTAGCGGGGGCTGGGATGAGCAGTTCTTC | CATSDPSSGGWDEQFF
TRBJ2-7 | TRBV5-1 | . | few | TGCGCCAGCAGCTTACAGGGTTTGTCCTACGAGCAGTACTTC | CASSLQGLSYEQYF
TRBJ1-6 | TRBV7-3 | . | . | TGTGCCAGCAGCTTCCGAGGGCCAGATTCACCCCTCCACTTT | CASSFRGPDSPLHF
TRBJ2-7 | TRBV30 | . | . | TGTGCCTGGAGCGCGGATTCCTACGAGCAGTACTTC | CAWSADSYEQYF
TRBJ1-1 | TRBV5-1 | TRBD1 | . | TGCGCCAGCAGCTCCGGACAGGGGTCTGAAGCTTTCTTT | CASSSGQGSEAFF
TRBJ1-2 | TRBV7-2 | . | . | TGTGCCAGCAGCCTGCGGGGCCAGACTATTAACTATGGCTACACCTTC | CASSLRGQTINYGYTF
TRBJ1-1 | TRBV7-9 | . | few | TGTGCCAGCAGCTTAGATCAGGGGAACACTGAAGCTTTCTTT | CASSLDQGNTEAFF
TRBJ2-2 | TRBV12-3/TRBV12-4 | . | . | TGTGCCAGCAGTTCGACCGGGGAGCTGTTTTTT | CASSSTGELFF
TRBJ1-2 | TRBV7-3 | TRBD1 | . | TGTGCCAGCAGCTTAGGGTCATCGGGACAGGGGCCTGGCTATGGCTACACCTTC | CASSLGSSGQGPGYGYTF
TRBJ1-5 | TRBV7-9 | TRBD1 | . | TGTGCCAGCACCGACGACAGGGGCAATCAGCCCCAGCATTTT | CASTDDRGNQPQHF
TRBJ1-2 | TRBV9 | TRBD1 | once | TGTGCCAGCAGCTCCAGTCTAACAGGGGGGAGCTATGGCTACACCTTC | CASSSSLTGGSYGYTF
TRBJ1-2 | TRBV3-1/TRBV3-2 | TRBD1 | . | TGTGCCAGCAGCCAAGGTTGGGACAGGGTCTATGGCTACACCTTC | CASSQGWDRVYGYTF
TRBJ1-4 | TRBV7-9 | TRBD1 | once | TGTGCCAGCAGCACCGGGACAGGGGGAACAACTAATGAAAAACTGTTTTTT | CASSTGTGGTTNEKLFF
TRBJ1-5 | TRBV28 | TRBD1 | . | TGTGCCAGCAGTTTCGGGGGCAGGGGGTCCAATCAGCCCCAGCATTTT | CASSFGGRGSNQPQHF
TRBJ2-3 | TRBV5-4 | . | . | TGTGCCAGCAGCTTGCAGGGTATTAGCACAGATACGCAGTATTTT | CASSLQGISTDTQYF
TRBJ1-4 | TRBV2 | TRBD1 | . | TGTGCCAGCAACCGACAGGGTTTAGGTTTAACTAATGAAAAACTGTTTTTT | CASNRQGLGLTNEKLFF
TRBJ1-3 | TRBV18 | . | . | TGTGCCAGCTCACCACGACCGGCCGTAGGGGCGCCCTCTGGAAACACCATATATTTT | CASSPRPAVGAPSGNTIYF
TRBJ2-3 | TRBV30 | TRBD1 | . | TGTGCCTGGAGTTCCTGGACAGGCGCCTCTAGCACAGATACGCAGTATTTT | CAWSSWTGASSTDTQYF
TRBJ2-6 | TRBV24-1 | . | . | TGTGCCACCAGTCATAGCTCTGGGGCCAACGTCCTGACTTTC | CATSHSSGANVLTF